This paragraph covers one T cell receptor beta chain sequence. The antigen is undetermined. A sample-barcoded 5' primer and a J-beta primer mix were used in a second PCR of roughly 6 to 11 cycles. One entry per CDR3 protein results from TCRdb running MiXCR on the 5' RACE reads. Here the sample spans about 1.6 million distinct CDR3 sequences, 34% being singletons. These data come from a study of blood T cells in healthy people across ages. Study observations and caveats: Strong correlation existed between TCR beta diversity and naive T cell percentage.

This CDR3 region has 14 residues. The V and J ends lost 3 bases and 2 bases, in that order; junction bases with no gene match: 4. Germline lookup yields CDR1 SGHVS and CDR2 FQNEAQ. The source of this sequence is a woman in her 30s in good health. Source material: blood. This sequence joins TRBV7-8 and TRBJ2-7, with TRBD1 matching over 7 bases. The CDR3: CASSFGTETYEQYF. CDR3 nucleotide sequence: TGTGCCAGCAGCTTTGGGACAGAAACCTACGAGCAGTACTTC.